This T cell receptor beta chain appears in the sequencing data of a study of blood T cell repertoires in COVID-19. CDR1 and CDR2 (germline): SGHTA, FQGTGA. The CDR3 contains 17 residues. V trimming: 5 bases; J trimming: 1 base; junction bases outside the gene matches: 9. Allocation to cohorts depended on clinical history reported by the participants. The protocol was immunoSEQ multiplex PCR, while the TCRdb copy is restricted to in-frame clones and leaves out a portion. Altogether approximately 300,000 clones are present, about nine tenths being singletons, with the ten largest covering roughly a tenth.

J is TRBJ2-2 and V is TRBV7-3, with 8 positions matching TRBD2. The sequenced sample was PBMCs or T cells enriched from blood (not recorded which). The clonotype originates from a woman younger than 45 who had recovered from COVID-19. CDR3 sequence: CASSHFRSGRNTGELFF. CDR3 DNA: TGTGCCAGCAGCCATTTTAGAAGCGGGAGGAACACCGGGGAGCTGTTTTTT.